Below are 27 T cell receptor beta chains sequenced from a single sample in a study of blood T cell repertoires in COVID-19. Here immunoSEQ multiplex PCR was the method, and the copy in TCRdb shows in-frame clones only, minus some. The sample yields 200,000 to 300,000 clones, approximately 88% seen once. Sequenced sample: PBMCs or T cells enriched from blood (not recorded which). The receptors originated from a middle-aged woman with acute COVID-19.

The rearrangement links TRBV7-9 to TRBJ2-7; 8 bases line up with TRBD2. Germline CDR1 and CDR2: SEHNR and FQNEAQ (reference sequence). The CDR3 is made up of 15 amino acids. V was clipped by 1 base and J by 0 bases; unmatched bases: 2. CDR3 sequence: CASSLGLAISYEQYF. CDR3 nucleotide sequence: TGTGCCAGCAGCTTAGGACTAGCGATCTCCTACGAGCAGTACTTC.

About this clone: Other DNA variants within this sample encode the same CDR3. The V gene is TRBV7-6, the J gene TRBJ2-1, with a weak D call TRBD1 (5 bases). Per germline, CDR1 SGHVS and CDR2 FNYEAQ. Trimming took off 1 base at V and 4 bases at J, with 5 bases between the two ends. The CDR3 loop spans 13 amino acids. CDR3 DNA: TGTGCCAGCAGCTTAGGACAGTACAATGAGCAGTTCTTC. Its protein product is CASSLGQYNEQFF.

The V and J genes are TRBV19 and TRBJ2-2, with unresolved D. V was cut by 6 bases and J by 7 bases, with 9 bases left in between. The CDR3 is 12 residues long. The germline V gene has CDR1 LNHDA and CDR2 SQIVND (reference sequence). CDR3 in amino acids: CASSELVGELFF. The CDR3 DNA sequence: TGTGCCAGTAGCGAGCTGGTCGGGGAGCTGTTTTTT. The full variable domain, in which reference TRBV19 and TRBJ2-2 provide the parts outside the CDR3, is DGGITQSPKYLFRKEGQNVTLSCEQNLNHDAMYWYRQDPGQGLRLIYYSQIVNDFQKGDIAEGYSVSREKKESFPLTVTSAQKNPTAFYLCASSELVGELFFGEGSRLTVL.

This clone was observed a single time. V is TRBV5-1 and J is TRBJ2-3, with 9 bases lining up with TRBD2. The germline gives CDR1 SGHRS, CDR2 YFSETQ. The CDR3 extends over 15 amino acids. V dropped 0 bases and J dropped 4; count of bases not matched to a gene: 3. This chain's CDR3 is CASSLALAGADTQYF. Here the CDR3 DNA reads TGCGCCAGCAGCTTGGCGTTAGCGGGAGCAGATACGCAGTATTTT.

In its sample, this clone was seen once. The rearrangement joins TRBV3-1 (or the pseudogene TRBV3-2) to TRBJ1-1, with D perhaps TRBD1 (6 bases). The germline V and J ends were trimmed by 4 bases and 10 bases, with 19 bases remaining between them. This CDR3 is 14 amino acids long. The germline gives CDR1 LGHDT, CDR2 YNNKEL (reference sequence). CDR3 residues: CASSRRTVGSGAFF. In DNA form, the CDR3 reads TGTGCCAGCAGCCGCCGGACAGTGGGCTCGGGAGCTTTCTTT.

This chain joins TRBV19 and TRBJ1-2; D remains ambiguous. Germline loops: CDR1 LNHDA, CDR2 SQIVND (reference sequence). The CDR3 extends over 15 amino acids. Trimming took 3 bases from V and 2 from J, leaving 13 bases between them. The chain's CDR3 is CASSIKRDANYGYTF. DNA of the CDR3: TGTGCCAGTAGTATTAAGAGGGATGCCAACTATGGCTACACCTTC.

This rearrangement joins TRBV19 to TRBJ2-3, with 14 bases aligning to TRBD2. V shed 6 bases, J shed 7 bases, and the junction held 9 bases outside the gene matches. Germline lookup yields CDR1 LNHDA and CDR2 SQIVND (reference sequence). The CDR3 loop spans 16 amino acids. This chain's CDR3 is CASRGLAGESRYTQYF. The CDR3 nucleotides are TGTGCCAGTAGGGGACTAGCGGGAGAATCGAGGTATACGCAGTATTTT.

This rearrangement joins TRBV11-2 to TRBJ2-7; TRBD2 is a possible D gene (6 bases). Germline lookup yields CDR1 SGHAT and CDR2 FQNNGV. V was shortened by 3 bases and J by 7 bases, with 10 bases between the two germline ends. CDR3 length equals 12 residues. The CDR3 loop reads CASSFAEGEQYF. The CDR3 DNA reads TGTGCCAGCAGCTTCGCGGAGGGAGAGCAGTACTTC.

V gene TRBV10-3 combines with J gene TRBJ1-5; 8 bases map to TRBD1. Germline lookup yields CDR1 ENHRY and CDR2 SYGVKD. The J segment lost 6 bases and the V segment lost 10 bases, leaving 11 bases of the junction unmatched. CDR3 length: 14 amino acids. CDR3 sequence (DNA): TGTGCCACTCGCCCGGGACAGGAGGGTCAGCCCCAGCATTTT. Its protein is CATRPGQEGQPQHF.

The rearrangement joins TRBV5-1 to TRBJ1-1, with D tentatively TRBD1 (5 bases). Looked up from germline, CDR1 is SGHRS and CDR2 is YFSETQ. This CDR3 is 15 amino acids long. Trimming stripped 4 bases from V and 2 bases from J, with 15 bases between. Here the CDR3 reads CASSDQGTRNTEAFF. The CDR3 bases are TGCGCCAGCAGCGACCAGGGAACGCGCAACACTGAAGCTTTCTTT.

The gene calls are TRBV5-1 and TRBJ1-2, with a tentative D call TRBD1 (6 bases). The length of the CDR3 is 13 residues. Germline values: CDR1 SGHRS, CDR2 YFSETQ. The V end lost 0 bases, the J end lost 8 bases, and 11 bases lay between the germline ends. CDR3 in amino acids: CASSLGGRGGYTF. CDR3 in DNA: TGCGCCAGCAGCTTGGGGGGGCGTGGCGGCTACACCTTC. Full variable domain (rest looked up from reference TRBV5-1 and TRBJ1-2): KAGVTQTPRYLIKTRGQQVTLSCSPISGHRSVSWYQQTPGQGLQFLFEYFSETQRNKGNFPGRFSGRQFSNSRSEMNVSTLELGDSALYLCASSLGGRGGYTFGSGTRLTVV.

The chain combines TRBV7-2 with TRBJ2-3; 10 bases are a match to TRBD2. Trimming cost V 5 bases and J 4 bases; bases outside gene matches: 9. Germline-derived CDR1 and CDR2 are SGHTA and FQGNSA. The CDR3 runs to 16 residues. CDR3 in amino acids: CASSPVLAGASDTQYF. In nucleotides, the CDR3 is TGTGCCAGCAGCCCAGTCCTAGCGGGAGCCTCAGATACGCAGTATTTT.

CDR3 in amino acids: CASSIRTSGSSGELFF. The DNA for the CDR3 is TGTGCCAGCAGCATAAGGACTAGCGGGTCATCCGGGGAGCTGTTTTTT. V gene TRBV21-1 combines with J gene TRBJ2-2; the table calls TRBD2, which could not be checked here. TRBV21-1 is a pseudogene segment. CDR3 size: 16 residues.

This chain connects TRBV7-3 to TRBJ2-3; possibly TRBD2 for D (5 bases). Per germline, CDR1 SGHTA and CDR2 FQGTGA. V lost 6 bases to trimming and J lost 1 base, with 8 bases between them. The CDR3 has 13 amino acids. The CDR3 DNA follows: TGTGCCAGCAGAGGGAGTGGCACAGATACGCAGTATTTT. Protein sequence: CASRGSGTDTQYF.

The gene calls are TRBV6-5 and TRBJ2-7; D is possibly TRBD1 (6 bases). V lost 4 bases to trimming and J lost 3 bases, with 19 bases between them. Germline V gene sequence: CDR1 MNHEY, CDR2 SVGAGI. This CDR3 has 16 residues. This CDR3 is CASSSRLPGQSYEQYF. The CDR3 nucleotides read TGTGCCAGCAGTTCCCGGCTACCCGGACAGAGCTACGAGCAGTACTTC.

J is TRBJ2-1 and V is TRBV5-4; 9 bases fit TRBD2. This CDR3 has 14 residues. Trimming took 2 bases from V and 13 from J; bases not matched to a gene: 10. The germline CDR1 and CDR2 sequences are SGHNT and YYREEE (reference sequence). The CDR3 nucleotides are TGTGCCAGCAGCTTCAGAGTCGAGACTAGCGGACAGTTCTTC. Its protein is CASSFRVETSGQFF.

This chain links TRBV7-3 with TRBJ2-1; 12 bases map to TRBD2. The CDR3 is made up of 16 amino acids. In germline, CDR1 is SGHTA, CDR2 FQGTGA. V lost 5 bases, J lost 9 bases, and 11 bases stayed unmatched. The CDR3, as DNA: TGTGCCAGCAGCCCAGGAGGGACTAGCGGGTTGGGTGAGCAGTTCTTC. Its translation is CASSPGGTSGLGEQFF.

Turning to this clone: At one of its ends the junction is not consistent with the germline gene, which may arise from a read error. The chain is built from TRBV3-1 (or the pseudogene TRBV3-2) and TRBJ2-3; TRBD1 might be the D (5 bases). The CDR3 runs to 15 residues. The germline V gene encodes CDR1 LGHDT and CDR2 YNNKEL (reference sequence). The CDR3 region has the DNA TGTGCCAGCAGCCCAGACACGGCGGATACAGGTACGCAGTATTTT. This encodes CASSPDTADTGTQYF.

V gene TRBV7-2 combines with J gene TRBJ2-1; 11 nucleotides match TRBD2. CDR1 and CDR2 from the germline V gene are SGHTA and FQGNSA. CDR3 length: 15 residues. V lost 4 bases and J lost 4; bases outside the gene matches: 3. CDR3 loop: CASSSTSGNYNEQFF. CDR3 in DNA: TGTGCCAGCAGCTCGACTAGCGGGAATTACAATGAGCAGTTCTTC.

The chain links TRBV5-3 to TRBJ2-1; 9 bases align to TRBD2. TRBV5-3 is sorted into the ORF group, with uncertain function. V was clipped by 7 bases and J by 0 bases; unmatched bases: 5. The CDR3 length is 15 residues. The CDR3 region has the DNA TGTGCCAGACGACTAGCGGAGAGCTCCTACAATGAGCAGTTCTTC. Translated: CARRLAESSYNEQFF.

The chain couples TRBV28 to TRBJ2-7, with 13 bases lining up with TRBD2. Germline loops: CDR1 MDHEN, CDR2 SYDVKM. V lost 5 bases and J lost 1; bases outside the gene matches: 8. The CDR3 covers 17 residues. The CDR3 DNA follows: TGTGCCAGCAGTCCCACTAGCGGGAGGGCCACGTCCTACGAGCAGTACTTC. Its translation: CASSPTSGRATSYEQYF.

The chain joins TRBV2 to TRBJ2-2; 8 positions agree with TRBD1. The CDR3 loop spans 15 amino acids. Germline V gene data show CDR1 as SNHLY and CDR2 as FYNNEI. The V and J ends lost 7 bases and 5 bases, in that order; junction bases with no gene match: 9. DNA of the CDR3: TGTGCCAGCACTGAGGACAGGGCGGGAACCGGGGAGCTGTTTTTT. Translated, it gives CASTEDRAGTGELFF.

The chain combines TRBV12-3 or TRBV12-4 with TRBJ1-2; 9 bases agree with TRBD1. There are 12 residues in the CDR3. The junction had 5 bases not matched to a gene; V was cut back by 5 bases and J by 10 bases. The CDR3 region has the DNA TGTGCCAGCAGTGGGACAGGGCGACCCTACACCTTC. Translating it yields CASSGTGRPYTF.

This clone was observed once. The V gene is TRBV28, the J gene TRBJ2-7, with D perhaps matching TRBD1 (6 bases). CDR1 MDHEN and CDR2 SYDVKM come from the germline V gene. The CDR3 has 15 amino acids. V was shortened by 4 bases and J by 0 bases, with 13 bases between the two germline ends. CDR3 nucleotide sequence: TGTGCCAGCAGTTATACAGGGTCAGGCTCCTACGAGCAGTACTTC. This encodes CASSYTGSGSYEQYF. The full variable domain, in which reference TRBV28 and TRBJ2-7 provide the parts outside the CDR3, is DVKVTQSSRYLVKRTGEKVFLECVQDMDHENMFWYRQDPGLGLRLIYFSYDVKMKEKGDIPEGYSVSREKKERFSLILESASTNQTSMYLCASSYTGSGSYEQYFGPGTRLTVT.

The rearrangement uses TRBV4-1 and TRBJ2-4, with 15 bases aligning to TRBD2. The CDR3 is 18 amino acids. After removal of 4 bases from V and 1 base from J, the junction contained 5 bases not matched to a gene. CDR1 is MGHRA, CDR2 YSYEKL, per germline. The CDR3 coding sequence is TGCGCCAGCAGCCCCGGACTAGCGGGAGGGGAGGCCAAAAACATTCAGTACTTC. Translated, it gives CASSPGLAGGEAKNIQYF.

V gene TRBV4-3 combines with J gene TRBJ1-5; 8 bases line up with TRBD1. Per germline, CDR1 LGHNA and CDR2 YSLEER. Losses at the gene ends were 0 bases for V and 4 bases for J; bases not matched to a gene: 2. The CDR3 consists of 15 residues. The CDR3 is CASSQDRTGNQPQHF. CDR3 coding DNA: TGCGCCAGCAGCCAAGATCGGACAGGGAATCAGCCCCAGCATTTT.

The chain recombines TRBV6-2 or TRBV6-3 with TRBJ2-1; 8 nucleotides match TRBD2. Losses at the gene ends were 2 bases for V and 4 bases for J; bases not matched to a gene: 10. This CDR3 spans 17 amino acids. Germline V gene sequence: CDR1 MNHEY, CDR2 SVGEGT. The CDR3 DNA is TGTGCCAGCAGTTACGACGGCCTAGCGGGCCTGTACAATGAGCAGTTCTTC. Residues: CASSYDGLAGLYNEQFF.